This T cell receptor (beta chain) was captured by sequencing in a study of breast tumors, draining lymph nodes, adjacent tissues. Study observations and caveats: Luminal-like breast cancer showed significantly greater tumor-nontumor repertoire similarity than basal-like breast cancer did. Data fit most tumor T cells coming from lymph node, expanding in tumor.

Each CDR3 protein gets one entry after TCRdb re-called the multiplex PCR reads with MiXCR. The repertoire includes about 170,000 distinct CDR3 sequences, about 33% of them detected once, and approximately 3.9% sits in the top ten. This clonotype was detected many times. Its antigen remains unidentified. Breast cancer patients provided tissue from their axillary draining lymph nodes. The CDR3 spans 14 residues. V was shortened by 6 bases and J by 0 bases, with 9 bases between the two germline ends. Germline V gene data show CDR1 as LNHDA and CDR2 as SQIVND (reference sequence). The clonotype originates from a female donor with breast cancer. Some clones in this sample may be carry-over from other donors' samples. The chain combines TRBV19 with TRBJ1-5; a weak D match, TRBD1 (5 bases). Source material: axillary lymph node tissue. The CDR3: CASRGPYSNQPQHF. The CDR3 DNA follows: TGTGCCAGTAGGGGGCCTTATAGCAATCAGCCCCAGCATTTT.